This is a list of T cell receptor beta chains from one sample in a study of shared clonotypes between healthy human individuals. Here immunoSEQ multiplex PCR was the method, and the copy in TCRdb shows in-frame clones only, minus some. The sample has approximately 2,000,000 clones, around 93% seen once. Sample: naive CD8+ T cells from PBMCs. Every receptor here comes from a man younger than 35 in good health. Some clones in this sample may be carry-over from other donors' samples. Each CDR3 is given with its conserved first and last residue. Each record gives: J gene, V gene, D gene, clone size, CDR3 protein, CDR3 DNA. The D gene is left open where the match is weak. A clone size is listed for some rows: how often the clone was seen (once, few, many), or a class if it is expanded.

j_call: TRBJ1-1
v_call: TRBV7-9
d_call: .
clone_size: .
cdr3_aa: CASSPTGNTEAFF
cdr3_nt: TGTGCCAGCAGCCCGACTGGGAACACTGAAGCTTTCTTT

j_call: TRBJ2-1
v_call: TRBV29-1
d_call: .
clone_size: .
cdr3_aa: CSVATGGSNEQFF
cdr3_nt: TGCAGCGTGGCCACCGGGGGCTCGAATGAGCAGTTCTTC

j_call: TRBJ2-7
v_call: TRBV28
d_call: TRBD1
clone_size: .
cdr3_aa: CAVRDSSYEQYF
cdr3_nt: TGTGCCGTCCGGGACAGTTCGTACGAGCAGTACTTC

j_call: TRBJ2-1
v_call: TRBV2
d_call: .
clone_size: .
cdr3_aa: CASSEGFGYNEQFF
cdr3_nt: TGTGCCAGCAGTGAAGGGTTTGGGTACAATGAGCAGTTCTTC

j_call: TRBJ2-1
v_call: TRBV9
d_call: TRBD2
clone_size: .
cdr3_aa: CASSVLAGAYNEQFF
cdr3_nt: TGTGCCAGCAGCGTATTAGCGGGAGCCTACAATGAGCAGTTCTTC

j_call: TRBJ2-1
v_call: TRBV9
d_call: .
clone_size: .
cdr3_aa: CASSGKRDYNEQFF
cdr3_nt: TGTGCCAGCAGCGGAAAGAGGGACTACAATGAGCAGTTCTTC

j_call: TRBJ1-5
v_call: TRBV30
d_call: .
clone_size: .
cdr3_aa: CAWSYGIPGKPQHF
cdr3_nt: TGTGCCTGGAGTTACGGGATCCCGGGCAAGCCCCAGCATTTT

j_call: TRBJ2-1
v_call: TRBV7-3
d_call: TRBD2
clone_size: .
cdr3_aa: CASSSRSGTSPEQFF
cdr3_nt: TGTGCCAGCAGCTCCCGTAGCGGGACTTCCCCTGAGCAGTTCTTC

j_call: TRBJ1-5
v_call: TRBV7-2
d_call: .
clone_size: .
cdr3_aa: CASSQGGYRDSNQPQHF
cdr3_nt: TGTGCCAGCAGCCAAGGAGGGTACAGGGATAGCAATCAGCCCCAGCATTTT

j_call: TRBJ2-2
v_call: TRBV27
d_call: TRBD2
clone_size: once
cdr3_aa: CASSPEGPSGGYTGELFF
cdr3_nt: TGTGCCAGCTCCCCCGAAGGGCCTAGCGGGGGATACACCGGGGAGCTGTTTTTT

j_call: TRBJ1-1
v_call: TRBV10-3
d_call: .
clone_size: .
cdr3_aa: CAISAGQNTEAFF
cdr3_nt: TGTGCCATCAGTGCAGGGCAGAACACTGAAGCTTTCTTT

j_call: TRBJ1-2
v_call: TRBV4-1
d_call: .
clone_size: .
cdr3_aa: CASSQSGYGYTF
cdr3_nt: TGCGCCAGCAGCCAGTCGGGGTATGGCTACACCTTC

j_call: TRBJ2-7
v_call: TRBV11-2
d_call: .
clone_size: once
cdr3_aa: CASSSRDQVSAYEQYF
cdr3_nt: TGTGCCAGCAGCTCCCGGGACCAAGTTTCTGCCTACGAGCAGTACTTC

j_call: TRBJ1-1
v_call: TRBV25-1
d_call: .
clone_size: .
cdr3_aa: CASQIGGARTEAFF
cdr3_nt: TGTGCCAGCCAAATCGGGGGGGCGCGGACTGAAGCTTTCTTT

j_call: TRBJ2-1
v_call: TRBV27
d_call: TRBD2
clone_size: .
cdr3_aa: CASSPTPIAGVVKDEQFF
cdr3_nt: TGTGCCAGCAGTCCCACCCCAATAGCGGGAGTAGTTAAAGATGAGCAGTTCTTC

j_call: TRBJ2-1
v_call: TRBV28
d_call: TRBD2
clone_size: .
cdr3_aa: CASSLTSGLTYNEQFF
cdr3_nt: TGTGCCAGCAGTTTGACTAGCGGGCTCACCTACAATGAGCAGTTCTTC

j_call: TRBJ2-1
v_call: TRBV27
d_call: .
clone_size: .
cdr3_aa: CASSFGQNTYNEQFF
cdr3_nt: TGTGCCAGCAGTTTTGGGCAGAACACCTACAATGAGCAGTTCTTC

j_call: TRBJ2-7
v_call: TRBV7-9
d_call: .
clone_size: once
cdr3_aa: CASSLESGEQYF
cdr3_nt: TGTGCCAGCAGCTTAGAGTCCGGTGAGCAGTACTTC

j_call: TRBJ2-2
v_call: TRBV5-1
d_call: .
clone_size: .
cdr3_aa: CASSLKPGLGELFF
cdr3_nt: TGCGCCAGCAGCCTTAAACCGGGTCTAGGGGAGCTGTTTTTT

j_call: TRBJ2-7
v_call: TRBV27
d_call: .
clone_size: .
cdr3_aa: CASTETRGRGEQYF
cdr3_nt: TGTGCCAGCACTGAAACCAGGGGACGGGGTGAGCAGTACTTC

j_call: TRBJ2-2
v_call: TRBV28
d_call: TRBD2
clone_size: .
cdr3_aa: CASTLAGATGELFF
cdr3_nt: TGTGCCAGCACCCTAGCGGGAGCCACCGGGGAGCTGTTTTTT

j_call: TRBJ2-1
v_call: TRBV7-9
d_call: .
clone_size: .
cdr3_aa: CASSLARAVSYNEQFF
cdr3_nt: TGTGCCAGCAGCTTAGCCCGGGCGGTGTCCTACAATGAGCAGTTCTTC

j_call: TRBJ1-4
v_call: TRBV7-8
d_call: TRBD1
clone_size: .
cdr3_aa: CASSLGDRGLLNEKLFF
cdr3_nt: TGTGCCAGCAGCTTAGGGGACAGGGGCTTACTTAATGAAAAACTGTTTTTT

j_call: TRBJ2-1
v_call: TRBV4-3
d_call: TRBD2
clone_size: .
cdr3_aa: CASSHGTSGRGNEQFF
cdr3_nt: TGCGCCAGCAGCCACGGTACTAGCGGGAGAGGGAATGAGCAGTTCTTC

j_call: TRBJ2-7
v_call: TRBV5-1
d_call: .
clone_size: .
cdr3_aa: CASSLVWRDGTYEQYF
cdr3_nt: TGCGCCAGCAGCTTGGTATGGCGGGACGGGACCTACGAGCAGTACTTC

j_call: TRBJ2-1
v_call: TRBV28
d_call: .
clone_size: .
cdr3_aa: CASSLSQVSYNEQFF
cdr3_nt: TGTGCCAGCAGTTTATCACAGGTCTCCTACAATGAGCAGTTCTTC

j_call: TRBJ2-1
v_call: TRBV27
d_call: TRBD2
clone_size: .
cdr3_aa: CASSWSAGATYNEQFF
cdr3_nt: TGTGCCAGCAGTTGGTCGGCGGGAGCCACCTACAATGAGCAGTTCTTC

j_call: TRBJ1-3
v_call: TRBV7-9
d_call: .
clone_size: .
cdr3_aa: CASSLVQGIGAGNTIYF
cdr3_nt: TGTGCCAGCAGCTTAGTTCAGGGTATCGGCGCTGGAAACACCATATATTTT

j_call: TRBJ2-1
v_call: TRBV11-2
d_call: TRBD2
clone_size: .
cdr3_aa: CASSPKRLAGLLYNEQFF
cdr3_nt: TGTGCCAGCAGCCCAAAACGCCTAGCGGGATTGTTGTACAATGAGCAGTTCTTC

j_call: TRBJ1-1
v_call: TRBV27
d_call: TRBD1
clone_size: .
cdr3_aa: CASSTNGVARGYTEAFF
cdr3_nt: TGTGCCAGCAGTACAAACGGGGTTGCCAGGGGGTACACTGAAGCTTTCTTT

j_call: TRBJ2-7
v_call: TRBV5-1
d_call: TRBD1
clone_size: once
cdr3_aa: CASSLVVTGGFNEQYF
cdr3_nt: TGCGCCAGCAGCTTGGTCGTGACAGGGGGCTTCAACGAGCAGTACTTC

j_call: TRBJ2-7
v_call: TRBV5-8
d_call: .
clone_size: .
cdr3_aa: CASSLPDPYEQYF
cdr3_nt: TGTGCCAGCAGCTTGCCAGACCCCTACGAGCAGTACTTC

j_call: TRBJ2-3
v_call: TRBV15
d_call: TRBD2
clone_size: once
cdr3_aa: CATSPTNARWLAASAGDTQYF
cdr3_nt: TGTGCCACCAGCCCGACGAACGCAAGGTGGCTAGCGGCGTCGGCGGGAGATACGCAGTATTTT